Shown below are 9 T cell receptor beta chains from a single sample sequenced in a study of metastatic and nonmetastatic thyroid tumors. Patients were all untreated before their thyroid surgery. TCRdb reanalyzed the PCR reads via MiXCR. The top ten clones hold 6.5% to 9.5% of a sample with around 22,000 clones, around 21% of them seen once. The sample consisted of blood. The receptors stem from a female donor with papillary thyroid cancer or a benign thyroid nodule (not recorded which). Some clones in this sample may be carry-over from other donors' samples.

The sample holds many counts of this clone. The CDR3, as DNA: TGCGCCAGCAGTTCCAACGGCGTTCAGCCCCAGCATTTT. Protein product: CASSSNGVQPQHF. V is TRBV5-1 and J is TRBJ1-5; D not resolved. V shed 5 bases and J shed 6 bases, with 12 bases lying between them. Germline-derived CDR1 and CDR2 are SGHRS and YFSETQ. This CDR3 spans 13 amino acids.

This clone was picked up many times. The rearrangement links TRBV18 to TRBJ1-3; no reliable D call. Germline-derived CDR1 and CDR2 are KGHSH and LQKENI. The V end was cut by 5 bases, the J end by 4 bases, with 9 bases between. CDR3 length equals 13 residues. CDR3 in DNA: TGTGCCAGCTCAGCCTCGGTGGGAAACACCATATATTTT. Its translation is CASSASVGNTIYF. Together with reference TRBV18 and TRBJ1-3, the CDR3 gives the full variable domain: NAGVMQNPRHLVRRRGQEARLRCSPMKGHSHVYWYRQLPEEGLKFMVYLQKENIIDESGMPKERFSAEFPKEGPSILRIQQVVRGDSAAYFCASSASVGNTIYFGEGSWLTVV.

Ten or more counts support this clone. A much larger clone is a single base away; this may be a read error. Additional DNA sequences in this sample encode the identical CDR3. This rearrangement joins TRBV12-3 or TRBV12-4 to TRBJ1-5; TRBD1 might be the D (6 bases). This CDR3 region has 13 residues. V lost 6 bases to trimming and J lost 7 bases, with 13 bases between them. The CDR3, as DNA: TGTGCCAGCAGGGAACAGGGCGACCAGCCCCAGCATTTT. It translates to CASREQGDQPQHF.

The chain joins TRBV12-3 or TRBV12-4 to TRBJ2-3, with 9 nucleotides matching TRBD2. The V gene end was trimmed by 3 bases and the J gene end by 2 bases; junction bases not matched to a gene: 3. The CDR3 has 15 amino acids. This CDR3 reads CASSLASGITDTQYF. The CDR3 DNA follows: TGTGCCAGCAGTTTGGCTAGCGGGATCACAGATACGCAGTATTTT.

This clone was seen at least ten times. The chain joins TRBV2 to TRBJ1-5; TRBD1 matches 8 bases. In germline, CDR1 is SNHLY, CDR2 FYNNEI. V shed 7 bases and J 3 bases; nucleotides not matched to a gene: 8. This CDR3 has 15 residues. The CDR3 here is CASKRTGFSNQPQHF. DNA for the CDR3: TGTGCCAGCAAAAGGACAGGGTTTTCCAATCAGCCCCAGCATTTT.

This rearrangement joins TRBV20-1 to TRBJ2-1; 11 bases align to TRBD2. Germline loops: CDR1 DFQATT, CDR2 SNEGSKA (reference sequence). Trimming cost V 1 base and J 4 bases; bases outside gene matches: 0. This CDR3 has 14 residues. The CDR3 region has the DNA TGCAGTGCTAGAGGACTAGCGGGGTACAATGAGCAGTTCTTC. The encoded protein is CSARGLAGYNEQFF.

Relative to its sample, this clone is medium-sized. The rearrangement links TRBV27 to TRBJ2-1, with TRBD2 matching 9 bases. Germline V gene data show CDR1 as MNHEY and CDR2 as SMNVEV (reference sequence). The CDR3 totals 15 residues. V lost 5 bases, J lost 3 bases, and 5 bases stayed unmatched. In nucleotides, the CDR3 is TGTGCCAGCAGTCCGACTAGCGGCATCTACAATGAGCAGTTCTTC. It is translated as CASSPTSGIYNEQFF.

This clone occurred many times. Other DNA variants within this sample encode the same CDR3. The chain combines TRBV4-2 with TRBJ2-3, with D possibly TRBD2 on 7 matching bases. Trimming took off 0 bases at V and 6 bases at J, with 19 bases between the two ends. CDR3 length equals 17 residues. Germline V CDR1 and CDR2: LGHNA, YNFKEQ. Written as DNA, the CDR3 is TGTGCCAGCAGCCAAGAGGGGGCGGGGGCAGGAGTGGATACGCAGTATTTT. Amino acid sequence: CASSQEGAGAGVDTQYF.

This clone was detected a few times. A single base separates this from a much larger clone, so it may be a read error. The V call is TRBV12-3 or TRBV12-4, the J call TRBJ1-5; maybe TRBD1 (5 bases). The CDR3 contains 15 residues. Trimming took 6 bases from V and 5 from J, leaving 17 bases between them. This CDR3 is CASSSGRASYQPQHF. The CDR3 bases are TGTGCCAGCAGCTCGGGACGCGCCTCCTATCAGCCCCAGCATTTT.